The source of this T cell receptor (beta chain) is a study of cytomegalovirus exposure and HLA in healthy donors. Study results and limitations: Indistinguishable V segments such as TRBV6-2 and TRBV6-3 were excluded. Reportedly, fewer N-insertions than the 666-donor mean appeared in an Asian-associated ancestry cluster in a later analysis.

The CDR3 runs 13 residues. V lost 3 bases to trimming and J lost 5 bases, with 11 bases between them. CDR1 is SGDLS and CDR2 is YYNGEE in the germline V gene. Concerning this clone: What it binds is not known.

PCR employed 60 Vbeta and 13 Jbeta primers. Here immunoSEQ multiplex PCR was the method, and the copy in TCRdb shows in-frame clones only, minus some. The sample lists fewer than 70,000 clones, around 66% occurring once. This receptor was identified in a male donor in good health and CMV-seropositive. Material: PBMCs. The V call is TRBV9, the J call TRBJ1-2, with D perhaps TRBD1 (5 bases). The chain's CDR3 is CASSATDPYGYTF. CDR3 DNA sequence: TGTGCCAGCAGCGCGACAGACCCATATGGCTACACCTTC.